This T cell receptor beta chain was profiled in a study of shared clonotypes between healthy human individuals. Trimming shortened V by 6 bases and J by 5 bases, and 15 bases separated the two germline ends. The germline V gene has CDR1 MDHEN and CDR2 SYDVKM. There are 14 residues in the CDR3. Investigators spread the genomic DNA of each subset evenly over several immunoSEQ plates. DNA input for the unsorted PBMC replicate PCRs was approximately 0.3 ug, 30,000 or so T cell genomes. TCRdb's copy holds only in-frame clones and misses some; the assay was immunoSEQ multiplex PCR. The repertoire consists of 450,000 to 600,000 clones, with around 80% occurring once and the leading ten covering approximately 12%.

This sequence originates from a woman aged 40 to 49 in good health. Some clones in this sample may be carry-over from other donors' samples. V is TRBV28 and J is TRBJ2-3, with D perhaps TRBD1 (6 bases). The sample consisted of PBMCs. The CDR3 DNA follows: TGTGCCAGCAGCCCAGGGGTCGCGGGAGATACGCAGTATTTT. It translates to CASSPGVAGDTQYF.